This is a list of T cell receptor beta chains from one sample in a study of blood T cell repertoires in COVID-19. Libraries were prepared by immunoSEQ multiplex PCR; TCRdb keeps only in-frame clonotypes and omits some of them. The repertoire consists of around 700,000 clones, with more than 80% occurring once and the leading ten covering roughly 0.25%. Sequenced material: peripheral blood. Every receptor here comes from a woman in her late teens or twenties with acute or convalescent COVID-19. CDR3s include the opening cysteine and the closing phenylalanine or tryptophan. The D gene is left open where the match is weak. Not all rows give a size; the values are once, few, many and, for expanded clones, a class.

J gene: TRBJ2-2; V gene: TRBV5-4; D gene: NA; clone size: NA; CDR3 protein: CASSSEGELFF; CDR3 DNA: TGTGCCAGCAGCTCAGAAGGGGAGCTGTTTTTT
J gene: TRBJ2-3; V gene: TRBV19; D gene: TRBD2; clone size: NA; CDR3 protein: CASSIRPAGAPTRGTDTQYF; CDR3 DNA: TGTGCCAGTAGTATCCGCCCAGCGGGGGCTCCCACGCGGGGCACAGATACGCAGTATTTT
J gene: TRBJ2-2; V gene: TRBV24-1; D gene: NA; clone size: NA; CDR3 protein: CATSQGANTGELFF; CDR3 DNA: TGTGCCACCAGTCAGGGTGCGAACACCGGGGAGCTGTTTTTT
J gene: TRBJ1-6; V gene: TRBV7-9; D gene: NA; clone size: NA; CDR3 protein: CASRGPNSPLHF; CDR3 DNA: TGTGCCAGCCGTGGGCCGAATTCACCCCTCCACTTT
J gene: TRBJ2-5; V gene: TRBV7-8; D gene: TRBD1; clone size: NA; CDR3 protein: CASSLVDRGFQETQYF; CDR3 DNA: TGTGCCAGCAGCTTAGTAGACAGGGGGTTCCAAGAGACCCAGTACTTC
J gene: TRBJ2-7; V gene: TRBV4-1; D gene: TRBD2; clone size: NA; CDR3 protein: CASSLRLAGVSYEQYF; CDR3 DNA: TGCGCCAGCAGTCTTCGTCTAGCGGGGGTCTCCTACGAGCAGTACTTC
J gene: TRBJ1-6; V gene: TRBV19; D gene: NA; clone size: NA; CDR3 protein: CATSRTGLYNSPLHF; CDR3 DNA: TGTGCCACCAGTAGAACAGGGCTCTATAATTCACCCCTCCACTTT
J gene: TRBJ1-6; V gene: TRBV28; D gene: TRBD1; clone size: NA; CDR3 protein: CASSLGQGYSPLHF; CDR3 DNA: TGTGCCAGCAGTCTGGGACAGGGTTACTCACCCCTCCACTTT
J gene: TRBJ1-2; V gene: TRBV19; D gene: TRBD1; clone size: NA; CDR3 protein: CASSIDAGTANYGYTF; CDR3 DNA: TGTGCCAGTAGTATAGATGCCGGGACAGCCAACTATGGCTACACCTTC
J gene: TRBJ1-2; V gene: TRBV24-1; D gene: NA; clone size: NA; CDR3 protein: CATSPGQLYYGYTF; CDR3 DNA: TGTGCCACCAGCCCCGGACAGTTATACTATGGCTACACCTTC
J gene: TRBJ2-3; V gene: TRBV19; D gene: TRBD1; clone size: NA; CDR3 protein: CASSTSPGQGADTQYF; CDR3 DNA: TGTGCCAGTAGTACCTCTCCGGGACAGGGAGCAGATACGCAGTATTTT
J gene: TRBJ2-1; V gene: TRBV5-1; D gene: NA; clone size: NA; CDR3 protein: CASSPGDFPSYNEQFF; CDR3 DNA: TGCGCCAGCAGCCCGGGTGACTTCCCCTCCTACAATGAGCAGTTCTTC
J gene: TRBJ1-2; V gene: TRBV7-9; D gene: NA; clone size: once; CDR3 protein: CASSYRDIGYGYTF; CDR3 DNA: TGTGCCAGCAGCTACAGGGATATTGGGTATGGCTACACCTTC
J gene: TRBJ2-3; V gene: TRBV30; D gene: NA; clone size: NA; CDR3 protein: CAWSVQGTDTQYF; CDR3 DNA: TGTGCCTGGAGTGTTCAGGGTACAGATACGCAGTATTTT
J gene: TRBJ2-2; V gene: TRBV4-1; D gene: TRBD1; clone size: NA; CDR3 protein: CASSQGQGAFFTAGELFF; CDR3 DNA: TGCGCCAGCAGCCAAGGACAGGGGGCATTTTTCACGGCCGGGGAGCTGTTTTTT
J gene: TRBJ2-7; V gene: TRBV4-2; D gene: NA; clone size: NA; CDR3 protein: CASSQAANPIVYEQYF; CDR3 DNA: TGTGCCAGCAGCCAAGCCGCTAACCCTATTGTGTACGAGCAGTACTTC
J gene: TRBJ2-1; V gene: TRBV4-3; D gene: TRBD2; clone size: NA; CDR3 protein: CASSQEVLLAGIYNEQFF; CDR3 DNA: TGCGCCAGCAGCCAAGAGGTTTTACTAGCGGGGATTTACAATGAGCAGTTCTTC